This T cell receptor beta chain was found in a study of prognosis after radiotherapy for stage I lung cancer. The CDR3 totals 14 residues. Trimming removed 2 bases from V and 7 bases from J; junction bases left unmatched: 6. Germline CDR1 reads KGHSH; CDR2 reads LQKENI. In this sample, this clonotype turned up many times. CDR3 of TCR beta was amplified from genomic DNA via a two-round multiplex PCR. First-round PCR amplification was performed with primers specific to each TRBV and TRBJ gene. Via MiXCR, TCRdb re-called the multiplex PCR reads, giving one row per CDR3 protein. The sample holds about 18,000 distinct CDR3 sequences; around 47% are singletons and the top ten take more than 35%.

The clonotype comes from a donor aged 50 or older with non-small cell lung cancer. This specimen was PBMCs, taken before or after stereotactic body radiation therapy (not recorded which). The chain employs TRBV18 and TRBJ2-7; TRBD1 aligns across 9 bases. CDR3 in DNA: TGTGCCAGCTCACCAACAGGGGGCCGGTTGGAGCAGTACTTC. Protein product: CASSPTGGRLEQYF.